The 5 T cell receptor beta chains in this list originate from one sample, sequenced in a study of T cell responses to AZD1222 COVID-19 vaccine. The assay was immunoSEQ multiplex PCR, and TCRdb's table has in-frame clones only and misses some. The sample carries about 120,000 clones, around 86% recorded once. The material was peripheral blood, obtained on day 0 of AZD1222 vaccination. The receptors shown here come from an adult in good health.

The CDR3 is CASSAPTGIEKLFF. The CDR3, as DNA: TGTGCCAGTAGTGCTCCCACAGGAATTGAAAAACTGTTTTTT. The chain has TRBV19 and TRBJ1-4, with D perhaps TRBD1 (5 bases). Germline V gene sequence: CDR1 LNHDA, CDR2 SQIVND (reference sequence). The length of the CDR3 is 14 residues. V was cut by 5 bases and J by 7 bases, with 14 bases left in between.

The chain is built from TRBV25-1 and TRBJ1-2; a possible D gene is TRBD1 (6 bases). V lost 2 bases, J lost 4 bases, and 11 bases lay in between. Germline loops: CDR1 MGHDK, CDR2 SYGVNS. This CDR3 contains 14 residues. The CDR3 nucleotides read TGTGCCAGCAGTGAAGGAGGAGGGGGCTATGGCTACACCTTC. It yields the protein CASSEGGGGYGYTF.

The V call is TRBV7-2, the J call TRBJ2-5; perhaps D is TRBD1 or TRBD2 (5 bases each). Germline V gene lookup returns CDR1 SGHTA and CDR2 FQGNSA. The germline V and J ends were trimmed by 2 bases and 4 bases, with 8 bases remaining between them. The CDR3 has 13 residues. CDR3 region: CASSLRDVETQYF. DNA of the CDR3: TGTGCCAGCAGCTTACGGGACGTAGAGACCCAGTACTTC.

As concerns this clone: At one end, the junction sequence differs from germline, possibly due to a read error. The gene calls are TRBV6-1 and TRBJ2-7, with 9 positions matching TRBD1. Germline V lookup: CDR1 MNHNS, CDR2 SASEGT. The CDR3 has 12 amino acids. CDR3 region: CASSEAQRDREF. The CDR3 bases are TGTGCCAGCAGTGAAGCGCAGAGGGACAGGGAATTC.

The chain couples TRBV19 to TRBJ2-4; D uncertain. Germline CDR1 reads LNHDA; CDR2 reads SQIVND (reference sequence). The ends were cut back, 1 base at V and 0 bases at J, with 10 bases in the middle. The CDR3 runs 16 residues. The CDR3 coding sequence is TGTGCCAGTAGTATAGGTGGCAGTCTAGCCAAAAACATTCAGTACTTC. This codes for CASSIGGSLAKNIQYF.